This T cell receptor (beta chain) is from a study of cytotoxic CD8 clonotypes in ibrutinib-treated CLL. Study overall: Enrolment comprised over ten relapsed/refractory and around 15 treatment-naive patients; 17 to 18 were IGHV unmutated. Response samples were taken after a median roughly twelve months of treatment, range 6 to 36. Whole-study findings and limits: T-cell clonality at baseline went above that of age-matched healthy donors and rose and fell with circulating CD8+ T-cell counts.

Germline CDR1 and CDR2: SGHTA and FQGNSA. V shed 2 bases, J shed 2 bases, and the junction held 3 bases outside the gene matches. The CDR3 is made up of 14 amino acids. Concerning this clone itself: Its target is unknown.

Libraries were prepared by immunoSEQ multiplex PCR; TCRdb keeps only in-frame clonotypes and omits some of them. The sample shows roughly 150,000 clones, about 80% of them seen only once. The source is a human donor with chronic lymphocytic leukemia. The chain combines TRBV7-2 with TRBJ2-7; 7 bases agree with TRBD2. Sequencing used PBMCs, obtained after 24 months of ibrutinib treatment. CDR3 DNA sequence: TGTGCCAGCAGCTTAACTAGCGTTGCCTACGAGCAGTACTTC. This gives the protein CASSLTSVAYEQYF.